This entry lists 14 T cell receptor beta chains sequenced from one sample in a study of cytomegalovirus exposure and HLA in healthy donors. The PCR was carried out with 60 Vbeta primers and 13 Jbeta primers. Assay used: immunoSEQ multiplex PCR; TCRdb lists only in-frame clones, some missing. The table includes roughly 110,000 clones, 75% to 80% detected once. Sequencing was performed on PBMCs. These receptors originate from a woman in her forties in good health and CMV-seropositive.

The rearrangement uses TRBV4-1 and TRBJ1-3; D not resolved. CDR1 and CDR2 (germline): MGHRA, YSYEKL. V lost 4 bases and J lost 0, with 4 bases in between. The CDR3 consists of 13 residues. The CDR3 loop reads CASSPISGNTIYF. The DNA for the CDR3 is TGCGCCAGCAGCCCAATCTCTGGAAACACCATATATTTT.

The chain couples TRBV20-1 to TRBJ1-1, with a possible D match to TRBD1 (5 bases). CDR3 length: 9 amino acids. The V end was cut by 7 bases, the J end by 11 bases, with 11 bases between. CDR1 is DFQATT and CDR2 is SNEGSKA in the germline V gene (reference sequence). The DNA of the CDR3 is TGCAGTGTGGGGCAGGCTGCTTTCTTT. Protein: CSVGQAAFF.

This clone was counted a single time. J is TRBJ1-6 and V is TRBV29-1, with D possibly being TRBD1 (6 bases). Germline CDR1 and CDR2: SQVTM and ANQGSEA. The CDR3 has 14 amino acids. V was clipped by 7 bases and J by 7 bases, with 17 bases between them. Here the CDR3 reads CSARTGSYNSPLHF. CDR3 nucleotide sequence: TGCAGCGCCCGAACAGGGAGTTACAATTCACCCCTCCACTTT.

V usage is TRBV11-2 and J usage is TRBJ1-2; the D is unclear. Trimming left V 5 bases short and J 6 bases short, with 25 bases between. Germline CDR1 is SGHAT and CDR2 is FQNNGV. The CDR3 totals 17 residues. This chain's CDR3 is CASSPIGFRPHGDGYTF. The CDR3 bases are TGTGCCAGCAGCCCAATCGGCTTCAGACCGCACGGGGATGGCTACACCTTC.

This rearrangement joins TRBV4-2 to TRBJ2-7; 9 bases agree with TRBD2. The germline gives CDR1 LGHNA, CDR2 YNFKEQ. V shed 4 bases, J shed 6 bases, and the junction held 10 bases outside the gene matches. The CDR3 totals 15 residues. CDR3 sequence reads: CASSRGTSFRFEQYF. CDR3 nucleotide sequence: TGTGCCAGCAGCCGCGGGACTAGCTTCCGCTTCGAGCAGTACTTC.

This chain links TRBV19 with TRBJ1-1; TRBD1 matches at 7 bases. Germline V gives CDR1 LNHDA, CDR2 SQIVND (reference sequence). The V gene end was trimmed by 2 bases and the J gene end by 6 bases; junction bases not matched to a gene: 3. This CDR3 spans 13 amino acids. CDR3 bases: TGTGCCAGTAGTATACAGGGGGGCGCTGAAGCTTTCTTT. Translating it yields CASSIQGGAEAFF.

The chain combines TRBV5-1 with TRBJ2-7; 9 bases fit TRBD2. With V trimmed by 0 bases and J by 6 bases, 13 bases remained unmatched. From germline, CDR1 is SGHRS and CDR2 YFSETQ. The CDR3 length is 17 residues. The CDR3 nucleotides read TGCGCCAGCAGCTTGGCGGCTAGCGGGACCTACCGGCGCGAGCAGTACTTC. Amino acids: CASSLAASGTYRREQYF.

This chain links TRBV15 with TRBJ1-2; a possible D gene is TRBD1 (6 bases). CDR3 length: 13 amino acids. Trimming took off 5 bases at V and 8 bases at J, with 15 bases between the two ends. Germline lookup yields CDR1 LNHNV and CDR2 YYDKDF (reference sequence). The CDR3 here is CATSHTPGVGYTF. The CDR3, as DNA: TGTGCCACCAGCCACACCCCAGGGGTGGGCTACACCTTC. Looking up the rest from reference TRBV15 and TRBJ1-2 gives the full variable domain: DAMVIQNPRYQVTQFGKPVTLSCSQTLNHNVMYWYQQKSSQAPKLLFHYYDKDFNNEADTPDNFQSRRPNTSFCFLDIRSPGLGDTAMYLCATSHTPGVGYTFGSGTRLTVV.

This clone was recorded only once. V gene TRBV6-1 combines with J gene TRBJ2-7, with 9 bases that match TRBD1. This CDR3 is built from 14 residues. Trimming at V came to 8 bases and at J to 2 bases, leaving 7 bases not matched to a gene. Germline V gene lookup returns CDR1 MNHNS and CDR2 SASEGT. Written as DNA, the CDR3 is TGTGCCAGCGGATCGGGACAGGGTCCCTACGAGCAGTACTTC. Protein: CASGSGQGPYEQYF.

V usage is TRBV7-9 and J usage is TRBJ1-2; TRBD1 matches 8 bases. Trimming at V came to 4 bases and at J to 1 base, leaving 5 bases not matched to a gene. There are 15 residues in the CDR3. From germline, CDR1 is SEHNR and CDR2 FQNEAQ (reference sequence). The CDR3 bases are TGTGCCAGCAGCTCCGGACAGGGAAATAACTATGGCTACACCTTC. Translated, it gives CASSSGQGNNYGYTF.

This clone was counted between two and nine times. The chain carries TRBV11-3 and TRBJ2-7, with 8 bases aligning to TRBD2. V was clipped by 0 bases and J by 3 bases; unmatched bases: 7. The CDR3 contains 16 residues. In germline, CDR1 is SGHNT, CDR2 YENEEA. CDR3 nucleotides: TGTGCCAGCAGCTTAGATGGACGGGGGGGCCTCTACGAGCAGTACTTC. Its protein product is CASSLDGRGGLYEQYF. The full variable domain, with the rest looked up from reference TRBV11-3 and TRBJ2-7, is EAGVVQSPRYKIIEKKQPVAFWCNPISGHNTLYWYLQNLGQGPELLIRYENEEAVDDSQLPKDRFSAERLKGVDSTLKIQPAELGDSAVYLCASSLDGRGGLYEQYFGPGTRLTVT.

This clone showed up just a few times. The chain is built from TRBV6-6 and TRBJ1-4, with D hard to call. Germline CDR1 and CDR2: MNHNY and SVGAGI (reference sequence). This CDR3 is built from 12 residues. The germline V and J ends were trimmed by 6 bases and 7 bases, with 9 bases remaining between them. CDR3 in DNA: TGTGCCAGCAGAAGTGGGCCTGAAAAACTGTTTTTT. This gives the protein CASRSGPEKLFF.

The chain couples TRBV7-2 to TRBJ1-3, with 7 positions matching TRBD1. Trimming at V came to 9 bases and at J to 0 bases, leaving 8 bases not matched to a gene. Germline assignment: CDR1 SGHTA and CDR2 FQGNSA. The CDR3 loop spans 15 amino acids. This CDR3 reads CASGTGVLSGNTIYF. Here the CDR3 DNA reads TGTGCCAGTGGTACAGGGGTTCTCTCTGGAAACACCATATATTTT.

In its sample, this clone was seen once. J is TRBJ1-5 and V is TRBV28; D is unresolved. Germline loops: CDR1 MDHEN, CDR2 SYDVKM. V lost 9 bases, J lost 1 base, and 13 bases lay in between. The length of the CDR3 is 14 residues. The CDR3 sequence is CARTTGMSNQPQHF. In DNA form, the CDR3 reads TGTGCCAGGACGACGGGGATGAGCAATCAGCCCCAGCATTTT.